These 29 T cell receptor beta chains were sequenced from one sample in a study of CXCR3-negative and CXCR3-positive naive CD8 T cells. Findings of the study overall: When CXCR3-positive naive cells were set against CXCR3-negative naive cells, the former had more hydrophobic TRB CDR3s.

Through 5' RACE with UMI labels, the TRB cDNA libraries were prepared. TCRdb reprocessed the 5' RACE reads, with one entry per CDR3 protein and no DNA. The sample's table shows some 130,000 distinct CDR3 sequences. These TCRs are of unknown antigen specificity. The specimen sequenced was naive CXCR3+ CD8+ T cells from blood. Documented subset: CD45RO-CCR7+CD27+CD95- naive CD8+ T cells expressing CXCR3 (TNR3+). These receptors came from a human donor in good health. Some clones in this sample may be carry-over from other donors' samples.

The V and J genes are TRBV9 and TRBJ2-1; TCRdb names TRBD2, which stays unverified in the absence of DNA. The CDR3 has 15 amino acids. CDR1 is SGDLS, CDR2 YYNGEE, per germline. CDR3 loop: CASSEGGGPINEQFF.

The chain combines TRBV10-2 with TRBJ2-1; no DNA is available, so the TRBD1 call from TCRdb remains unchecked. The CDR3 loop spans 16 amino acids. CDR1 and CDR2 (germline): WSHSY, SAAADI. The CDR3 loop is CASSEFRDHNYNEQFF.

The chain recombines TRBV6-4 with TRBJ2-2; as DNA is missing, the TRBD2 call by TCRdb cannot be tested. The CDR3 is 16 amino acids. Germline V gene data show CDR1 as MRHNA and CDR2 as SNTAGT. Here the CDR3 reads CASSDGTSGNTGELFF.

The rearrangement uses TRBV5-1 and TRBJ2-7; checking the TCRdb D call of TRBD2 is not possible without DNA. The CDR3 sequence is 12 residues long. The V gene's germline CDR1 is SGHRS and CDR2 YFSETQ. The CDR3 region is CASPAGGHEQYF. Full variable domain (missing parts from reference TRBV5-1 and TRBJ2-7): KAGVTQTPRYLIKTRGQQVTLSCSPISGHRSVSWYQQTPGQGLQFLFEYFSETQRNKGNFPGRFSGRQFSNSRSEMNVSTLELGDSALYLCASPAGGHEQYFGPGTRLTVT.

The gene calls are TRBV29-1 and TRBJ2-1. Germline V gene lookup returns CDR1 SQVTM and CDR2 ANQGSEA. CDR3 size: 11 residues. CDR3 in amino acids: CSVEVYNEQFF.

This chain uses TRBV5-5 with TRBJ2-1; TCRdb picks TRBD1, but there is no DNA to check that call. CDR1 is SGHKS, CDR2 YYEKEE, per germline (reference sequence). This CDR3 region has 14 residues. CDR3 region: CASSEGGALNEQFF.

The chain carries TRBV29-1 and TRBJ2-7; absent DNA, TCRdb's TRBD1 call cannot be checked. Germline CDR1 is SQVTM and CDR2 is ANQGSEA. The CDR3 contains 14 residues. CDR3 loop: CSVEDEGPGYEQYF.

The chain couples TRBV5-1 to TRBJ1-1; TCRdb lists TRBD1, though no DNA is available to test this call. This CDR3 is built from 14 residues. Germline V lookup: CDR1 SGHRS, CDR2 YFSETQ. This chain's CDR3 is CASTKGPVNTEAFF. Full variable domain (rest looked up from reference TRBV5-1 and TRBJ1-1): KAGVTQTPRYLIKTRGQQVTLSCSPISGHRSVSWYQQTPGQGLQFLFEYFSETQRNKGNFPGRFSGRQFSNSRSEMNVSTLELGDSALYLCASTKGPVNTEAFFGQGTRLTVV.

CDR3 sequence: CASSGWVDRGDTEAFF. The chain uses TRBV4-1 and TRBJ1-1; the D gene TCRdb calls, TRBD1, cannot be checked with no DNA. The CDR3 runs to 16 residues. Germline-derived CDR1 and CDR2 are MGHRA and YSYEKL.

The chain's CDR3 is CASSFLQIYNEQFF. The J gene is TRBJ2-1, the V gene TRBV28. This CDR3 spans 14 amino acids. CDR1 MDHEN and CDR2 SYDVKM come from the germline V gene.

The CDR3 protein is CASSELGGRDTEAFF. This sequence joins TRBV2 and TRBJ1-1; TCRdb returns TRBD1, unconfirmable since there is no DNA. The CDR3 extends over 15 amino acids. The germline gives CDR1 SNHLY, CDR2 FYNNEI.

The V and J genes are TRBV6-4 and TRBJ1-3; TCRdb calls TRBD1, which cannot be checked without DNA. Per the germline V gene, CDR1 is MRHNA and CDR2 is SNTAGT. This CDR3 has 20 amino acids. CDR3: CASLLLGTRLSSFSGNTIYF.

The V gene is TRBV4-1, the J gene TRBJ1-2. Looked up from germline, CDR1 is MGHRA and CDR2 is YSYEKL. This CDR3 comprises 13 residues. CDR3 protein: CASSQEGMGGYTF.

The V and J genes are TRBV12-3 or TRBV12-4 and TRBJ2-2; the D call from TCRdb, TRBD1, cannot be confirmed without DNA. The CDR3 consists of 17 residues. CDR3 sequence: CASSPEQGKASTGELFF.

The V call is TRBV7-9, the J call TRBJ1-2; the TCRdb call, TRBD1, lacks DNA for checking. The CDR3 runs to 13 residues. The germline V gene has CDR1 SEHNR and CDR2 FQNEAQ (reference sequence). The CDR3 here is CASSSPAEDGYTF.

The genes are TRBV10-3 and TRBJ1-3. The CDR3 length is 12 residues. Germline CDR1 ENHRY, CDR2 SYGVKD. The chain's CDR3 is CAIRVSGNTIYF.

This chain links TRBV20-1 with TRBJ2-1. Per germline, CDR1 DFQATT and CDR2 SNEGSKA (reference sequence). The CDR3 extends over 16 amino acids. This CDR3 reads CSARDHTSGDYNEQFF.

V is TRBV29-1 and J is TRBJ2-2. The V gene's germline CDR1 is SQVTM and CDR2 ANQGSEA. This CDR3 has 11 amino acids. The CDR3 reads CSVDHSGELFF.

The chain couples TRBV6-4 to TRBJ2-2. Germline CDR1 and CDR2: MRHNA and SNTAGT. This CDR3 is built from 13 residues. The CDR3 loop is CASSEENTGELFF.

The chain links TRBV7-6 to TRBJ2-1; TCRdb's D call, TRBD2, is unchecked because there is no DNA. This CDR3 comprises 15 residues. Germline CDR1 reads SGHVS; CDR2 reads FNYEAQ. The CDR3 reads CASSLGAAGMNEQFF. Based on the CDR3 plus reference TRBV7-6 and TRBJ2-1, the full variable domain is GAGVSQSPRYKVTKRGQDVALRCDPISGHVSLYWYRQALGQGPEFLTYFNYEAQQDKSGLPNDRFSAERPEGSISTLTIQRTEQRDSAMYRCASSLGAAGMNEQFFGPGTRLTVL.

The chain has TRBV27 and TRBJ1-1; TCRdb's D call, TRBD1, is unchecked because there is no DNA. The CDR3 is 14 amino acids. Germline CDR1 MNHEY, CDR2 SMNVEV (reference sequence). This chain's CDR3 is CASSLLGVDTEAFF.

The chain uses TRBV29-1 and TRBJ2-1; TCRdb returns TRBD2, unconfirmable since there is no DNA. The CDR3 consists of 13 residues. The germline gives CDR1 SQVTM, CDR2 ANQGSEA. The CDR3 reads CSVEGGSGDEQFF.

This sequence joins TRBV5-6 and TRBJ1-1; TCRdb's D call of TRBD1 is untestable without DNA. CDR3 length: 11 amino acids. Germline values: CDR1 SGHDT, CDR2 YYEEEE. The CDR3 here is CASSRPGRAFF.

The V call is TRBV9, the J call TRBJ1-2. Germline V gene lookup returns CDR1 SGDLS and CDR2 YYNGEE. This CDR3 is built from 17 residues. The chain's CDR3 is CASSTTTMGDSNYGYTF.

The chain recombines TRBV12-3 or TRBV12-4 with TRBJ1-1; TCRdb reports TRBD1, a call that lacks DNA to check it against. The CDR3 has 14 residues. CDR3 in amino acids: CASTWGGQGTEAFF.

The CDR3 reads CASSSGQGAGETQYF. This chain joins TRBV28 and TRBJ2-5; TCRdb lists TRBD1, though no DNA is available to test this call. CDR1 and CDR2 from the germline V gene are MDHEN and SYDVKM. This CDR3 comprises 15 residues.

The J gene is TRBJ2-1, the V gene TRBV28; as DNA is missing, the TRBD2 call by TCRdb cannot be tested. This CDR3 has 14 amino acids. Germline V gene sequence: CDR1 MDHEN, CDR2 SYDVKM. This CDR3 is CASSLLAVYNEQFF.

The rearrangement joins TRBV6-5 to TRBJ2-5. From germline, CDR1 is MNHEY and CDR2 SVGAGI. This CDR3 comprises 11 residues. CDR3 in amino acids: CASSYKETQYF.

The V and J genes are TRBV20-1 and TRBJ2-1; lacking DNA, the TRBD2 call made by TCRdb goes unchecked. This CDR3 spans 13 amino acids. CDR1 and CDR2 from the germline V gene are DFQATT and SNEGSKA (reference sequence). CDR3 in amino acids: CSAREEGNNEQFF.